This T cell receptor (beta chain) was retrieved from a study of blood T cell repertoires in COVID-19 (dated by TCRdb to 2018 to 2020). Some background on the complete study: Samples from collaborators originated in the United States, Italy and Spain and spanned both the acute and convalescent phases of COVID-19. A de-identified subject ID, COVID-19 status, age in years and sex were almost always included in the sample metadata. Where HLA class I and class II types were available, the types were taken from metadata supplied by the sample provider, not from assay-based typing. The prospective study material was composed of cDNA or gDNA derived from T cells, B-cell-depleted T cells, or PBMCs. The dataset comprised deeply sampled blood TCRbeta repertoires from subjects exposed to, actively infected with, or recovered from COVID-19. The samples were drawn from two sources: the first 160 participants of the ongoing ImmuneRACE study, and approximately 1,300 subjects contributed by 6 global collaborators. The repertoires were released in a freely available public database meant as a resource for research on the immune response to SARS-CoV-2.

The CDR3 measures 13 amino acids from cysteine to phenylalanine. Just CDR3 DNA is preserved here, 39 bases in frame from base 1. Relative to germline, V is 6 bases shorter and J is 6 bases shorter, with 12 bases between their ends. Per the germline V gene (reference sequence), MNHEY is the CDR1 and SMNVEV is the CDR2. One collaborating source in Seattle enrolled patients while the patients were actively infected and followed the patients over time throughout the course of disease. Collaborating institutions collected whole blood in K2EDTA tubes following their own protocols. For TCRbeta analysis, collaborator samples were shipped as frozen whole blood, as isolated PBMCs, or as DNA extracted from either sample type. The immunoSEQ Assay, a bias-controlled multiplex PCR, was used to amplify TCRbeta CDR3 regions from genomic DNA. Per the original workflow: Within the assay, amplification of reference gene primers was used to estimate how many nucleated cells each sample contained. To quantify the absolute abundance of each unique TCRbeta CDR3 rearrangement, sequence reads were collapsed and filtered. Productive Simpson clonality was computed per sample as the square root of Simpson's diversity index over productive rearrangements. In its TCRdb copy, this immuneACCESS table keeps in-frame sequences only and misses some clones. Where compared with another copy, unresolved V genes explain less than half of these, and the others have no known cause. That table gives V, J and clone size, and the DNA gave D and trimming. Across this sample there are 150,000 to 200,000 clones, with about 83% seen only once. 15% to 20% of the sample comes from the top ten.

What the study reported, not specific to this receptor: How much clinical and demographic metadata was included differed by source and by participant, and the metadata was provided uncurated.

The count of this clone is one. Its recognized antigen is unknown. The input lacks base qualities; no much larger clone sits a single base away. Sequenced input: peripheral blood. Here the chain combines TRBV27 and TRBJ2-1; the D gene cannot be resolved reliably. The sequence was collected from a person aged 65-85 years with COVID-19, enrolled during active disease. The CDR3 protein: CASSHLGVNEQFF. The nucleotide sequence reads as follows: TGTGCCAGCAGCCACCTGGGCGTCAATGAGCAGTTCTTC.